This T cell receptor (beta chain) was sequenced in a study of metastatic and nonmetastatic thyroid tumors. Thyroid surgery took place with no prior treatment in any patient. Original analysis: A classifier of distant metastasis in papillary thyroid cancer was built from CDR3 differences (across clinicopathological groups). Using MiXCR, TCRdb reanalyzed the PCR reads. The V and J calls were determined by TCRdb, not by the authors. The repertoire includes 35,000 to 50,000 clones, around an eighth of them detected once, and roughly 9.5% sits in the top ten. Trimming shortened V by 1 base and J by 5 bases, and 9 bases separated the two germline ends. This CDR3 has 14 residues. The germline CDR1 and CDR2 sequences are LNHNV and YYDKDF (reference sequence).

Sequences were obtained from blood. The TCR sequence derives from a female donor with papillary thyroid cancer or a benign thyroid nodule (not recorded which). Some clones in this sample may be carry-over from other donors' samples. The chain joins TRBV15 to TRBJ1-5; D is uncertain. CDR3 nucleotide sequence: TGTGCCACCAGCAGAGTCACCCAGGATCAGCCCCAGCATTTT. It encodes CATSRVTQDQPQHF.